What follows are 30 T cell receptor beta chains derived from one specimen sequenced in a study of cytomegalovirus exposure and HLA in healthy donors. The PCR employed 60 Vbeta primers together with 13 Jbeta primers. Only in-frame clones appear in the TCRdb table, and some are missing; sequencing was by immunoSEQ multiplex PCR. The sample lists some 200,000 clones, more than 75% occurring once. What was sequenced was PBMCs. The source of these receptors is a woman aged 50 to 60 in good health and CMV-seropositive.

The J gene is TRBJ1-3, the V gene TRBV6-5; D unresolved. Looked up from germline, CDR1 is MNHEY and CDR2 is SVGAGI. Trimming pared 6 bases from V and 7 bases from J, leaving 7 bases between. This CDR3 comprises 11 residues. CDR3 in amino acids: CASRVGNTIYF. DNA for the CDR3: TGTGCCAGCAGGGTCGGGAACACCATATATTTT.

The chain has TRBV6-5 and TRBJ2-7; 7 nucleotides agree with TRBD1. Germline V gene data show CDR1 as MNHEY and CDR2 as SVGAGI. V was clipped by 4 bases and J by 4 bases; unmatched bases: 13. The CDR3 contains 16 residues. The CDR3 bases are TGTGCCAGCAGTTCTGGGACAGCCATAAACCTTTACGAGCAGTACTTC. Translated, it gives CASSSGTAINLYEQYF.

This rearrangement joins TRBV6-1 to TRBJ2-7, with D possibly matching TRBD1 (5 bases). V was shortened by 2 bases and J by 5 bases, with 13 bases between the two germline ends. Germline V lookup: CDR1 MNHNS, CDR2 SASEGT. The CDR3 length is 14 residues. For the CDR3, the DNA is TGTGCCAGCAGTGAAATCGGCAGGGCCCACGAGCAGTACTTC. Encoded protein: CASSEIGRAHEQYF.

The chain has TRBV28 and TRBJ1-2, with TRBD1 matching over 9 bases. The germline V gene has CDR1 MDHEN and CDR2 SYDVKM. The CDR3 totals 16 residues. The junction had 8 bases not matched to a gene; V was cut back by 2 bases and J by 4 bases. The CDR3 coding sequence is TGTGCCAGCAGTTTAGGCGCCGGGACAGGGACCTATGGCTACACCTTC. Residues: CASSLGAGTGTYGYTF.

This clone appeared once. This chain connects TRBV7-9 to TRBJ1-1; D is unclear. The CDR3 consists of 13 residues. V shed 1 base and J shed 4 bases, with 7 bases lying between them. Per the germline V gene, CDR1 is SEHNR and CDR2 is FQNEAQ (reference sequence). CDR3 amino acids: CASSLGQVTEAFF. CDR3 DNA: TGTGCCAGCAGCTTAGGGCAGGTCACTGAAGCTTTCTTT.

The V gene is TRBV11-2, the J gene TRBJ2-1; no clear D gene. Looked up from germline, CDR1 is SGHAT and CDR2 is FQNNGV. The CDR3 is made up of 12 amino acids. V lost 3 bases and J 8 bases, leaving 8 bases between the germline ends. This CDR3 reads CASSFGAYEQFF. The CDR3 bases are TGTGCCAGCAGCTTCGGAGCGTATGAGCAGTTCTTC.

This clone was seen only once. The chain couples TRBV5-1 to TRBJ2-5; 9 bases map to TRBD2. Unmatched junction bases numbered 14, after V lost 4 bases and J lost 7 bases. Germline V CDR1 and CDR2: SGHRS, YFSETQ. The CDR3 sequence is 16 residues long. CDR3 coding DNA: TGCGCCAGCAGCGGGGTGGCTAGCGGGGTCCGGGGGACCCAGTACTTC. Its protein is CASSGVASGVRGTQYF.

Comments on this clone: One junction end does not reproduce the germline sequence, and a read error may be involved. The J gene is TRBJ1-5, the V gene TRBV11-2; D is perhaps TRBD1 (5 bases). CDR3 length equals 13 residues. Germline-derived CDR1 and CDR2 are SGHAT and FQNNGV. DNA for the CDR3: TGTGCCAGCAGCTTATCAGGCAGGGCCCCCCAGAATTTT. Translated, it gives CASSLSGRAPQNF. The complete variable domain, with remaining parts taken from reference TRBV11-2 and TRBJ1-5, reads EAGVAQSPRYKIIEKRQSVAFWCNPISGHATLYWYQQILGQGPKLLIQFQNNGVVDDSQLPKDRFSAERLKGVDSTLKIQPAKLEDSAVYLCASSLSGRAPQNFGDGTRLSIL.

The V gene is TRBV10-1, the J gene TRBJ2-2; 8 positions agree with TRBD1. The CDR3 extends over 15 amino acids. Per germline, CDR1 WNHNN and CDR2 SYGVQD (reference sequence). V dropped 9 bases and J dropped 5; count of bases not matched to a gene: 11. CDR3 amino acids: CASSPGGTRTGELFF. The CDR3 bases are TGCGCCAGTTCTCCAGGGGGCACCCGTACCGGGGAGCTGTTTTTT.

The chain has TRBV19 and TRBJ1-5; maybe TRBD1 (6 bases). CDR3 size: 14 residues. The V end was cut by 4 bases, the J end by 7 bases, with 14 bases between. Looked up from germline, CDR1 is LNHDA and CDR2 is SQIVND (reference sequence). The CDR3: CASSKTGWGQPQHF. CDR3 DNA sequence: TGTGCCAGTAGTAAAACAGGGTGGGGCCAGCCCCAGCATTTT.

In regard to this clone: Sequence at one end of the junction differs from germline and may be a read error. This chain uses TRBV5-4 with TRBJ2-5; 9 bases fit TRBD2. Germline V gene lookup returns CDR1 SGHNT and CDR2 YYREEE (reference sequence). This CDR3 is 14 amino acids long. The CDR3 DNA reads TGTGCCAGCAGCTCATCCTGGACTAGCGAGACCCGGTACTTC. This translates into CASSSSWTSETRYF.

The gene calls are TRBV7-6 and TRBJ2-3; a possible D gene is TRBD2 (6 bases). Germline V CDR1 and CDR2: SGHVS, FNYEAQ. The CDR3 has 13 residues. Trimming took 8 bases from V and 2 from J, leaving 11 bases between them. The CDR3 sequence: CASSGGNTDTQYF. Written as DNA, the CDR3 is TGTGCCAGCTCTGGGGGGAACACAGATACGCAGTATTTT.

CDR3 nucleotides: TGTGCCAGTACCGAGGGAAACGGCTACACCTTC. It is translated as CASTEGNGYTF. J is TRBJ1-2 and V is TRBV19; no clear D. Per germline, CDR1 LNHDA and CDR2 SQIVND (reference sequence). The germline V and J ends were trimmed by 7 bases and 8 bases, with 11 bases remaining between them. This CDR3 has 11 residues.

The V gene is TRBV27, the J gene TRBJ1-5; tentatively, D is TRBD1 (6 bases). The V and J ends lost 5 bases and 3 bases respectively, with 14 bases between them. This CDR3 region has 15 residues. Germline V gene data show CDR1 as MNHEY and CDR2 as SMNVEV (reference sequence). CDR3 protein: CASSLQGKDNQPQHF. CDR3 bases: TGTGCCAGCAGTCTACAGGGAAAGGACAATCAGCCCCAGCATTTT.

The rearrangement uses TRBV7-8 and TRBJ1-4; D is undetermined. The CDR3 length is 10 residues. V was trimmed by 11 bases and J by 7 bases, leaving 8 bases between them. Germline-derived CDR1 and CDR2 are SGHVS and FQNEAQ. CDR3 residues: CACGGEKLFF. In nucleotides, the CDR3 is TGTGCCTGTGGAGGTGAAAAACTGTTTTTT.

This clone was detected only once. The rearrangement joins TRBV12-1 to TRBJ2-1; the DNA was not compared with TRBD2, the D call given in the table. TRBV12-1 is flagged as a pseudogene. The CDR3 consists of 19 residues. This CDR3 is CASSVPPGTEDFSYNEQFF. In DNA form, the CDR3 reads TGTGCCAGCAGCGTCCCTCCTGGGACTGAGGATTTCTCCTACAATGAGCAGTTCTTC.

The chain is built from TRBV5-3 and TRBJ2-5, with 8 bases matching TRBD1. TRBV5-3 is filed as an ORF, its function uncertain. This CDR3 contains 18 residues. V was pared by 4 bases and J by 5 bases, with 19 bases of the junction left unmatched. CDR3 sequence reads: CARSPNPGQGWDTETQYF. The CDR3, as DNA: TGTGCCAGAAGCCCTAACCCTGGACAGGGTTGGGATACGGAGACCCAGTACTTC.

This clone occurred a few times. Here the CDR3 reads CASRSSTDTQYF. The DNA of the CDR3 is TGTGCCAGCAGATCTAGCACAGATACGCAGTATTTT. This rearrangement joins TRBV2 to TRBJ2-3; D gene ambiguous. Trimming cost V 6 bases and J 0 bases, with 4 bases left between them. CDR1 SNHLY and CDR2 FYNNEI come from the germline V gene. The CDR3 runs to 12 residues.

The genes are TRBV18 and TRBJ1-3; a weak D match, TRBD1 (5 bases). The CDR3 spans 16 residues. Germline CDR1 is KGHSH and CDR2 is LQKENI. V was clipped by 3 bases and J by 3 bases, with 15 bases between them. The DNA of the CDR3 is TGTGCCAGCTCACCGGACATGCTGAATCGTGGAAACACCATATATTTT. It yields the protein CASSPDMLNRGNTIYF.

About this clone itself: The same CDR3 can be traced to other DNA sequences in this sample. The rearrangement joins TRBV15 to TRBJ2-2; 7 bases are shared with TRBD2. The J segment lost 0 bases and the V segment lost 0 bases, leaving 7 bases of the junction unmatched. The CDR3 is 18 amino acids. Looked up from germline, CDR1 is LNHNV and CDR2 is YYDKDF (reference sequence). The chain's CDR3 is CATSRDHLAVTNTGELFF. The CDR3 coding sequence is TGTGCCACCAGCAGAGATCACCTAGCGGTGACGAACACCGGGGAGCTGTTTTTT.

The CDR3 DNA follows: TGCGCCAGCAGCTTGTCAGCGGGGGGGCCCTACGAGCAGTACTTC. It codes for CASSLSAGGPYEQYF. The chain has TRBV5-1 and TRBJ2-7, with 10 bases fitting TRBD2. Germline CDR1 reads SGHRS; CDR2 reads YFSETQ. CDR3 length: 15 residues. V lost 1 base to trimming and J lost 2 bases; unmatched junction nucleotides: 3.

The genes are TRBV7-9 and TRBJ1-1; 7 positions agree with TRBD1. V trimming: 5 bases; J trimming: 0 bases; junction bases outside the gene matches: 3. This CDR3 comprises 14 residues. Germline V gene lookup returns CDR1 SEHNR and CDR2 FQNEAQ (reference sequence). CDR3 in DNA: TGTGCCAGCAGCCCTAGGGGGCTGAACACTGAAGCTTTCTTT. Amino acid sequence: CASSPRGLNTEAFF.

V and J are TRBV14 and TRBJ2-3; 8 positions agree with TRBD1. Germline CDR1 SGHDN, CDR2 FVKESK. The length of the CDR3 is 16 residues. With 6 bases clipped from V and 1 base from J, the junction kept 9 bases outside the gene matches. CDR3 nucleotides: TGTGCCAGCAGTCCCCAATCGACAGGGGGCACAGATACGCAGTATTTT. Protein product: CASSPQSTGGTDTQYF.

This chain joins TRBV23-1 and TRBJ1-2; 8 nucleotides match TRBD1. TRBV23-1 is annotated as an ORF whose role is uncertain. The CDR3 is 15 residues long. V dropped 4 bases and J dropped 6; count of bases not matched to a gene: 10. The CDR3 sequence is CASSRPGAGGHGYTF. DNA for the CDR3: TGCGCCAGCAGTCGCCCCGGAGCAGGGGGCCATGGCTACACCTTC.

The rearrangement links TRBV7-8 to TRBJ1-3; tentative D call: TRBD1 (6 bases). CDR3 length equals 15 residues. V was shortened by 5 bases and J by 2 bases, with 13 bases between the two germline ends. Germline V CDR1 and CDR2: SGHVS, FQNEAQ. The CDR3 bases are TGTGCCAGCAGCCCTAGAACAGGGCCTGGAAACACCATATATTTT. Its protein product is CASSPRTGPGNTIYF.

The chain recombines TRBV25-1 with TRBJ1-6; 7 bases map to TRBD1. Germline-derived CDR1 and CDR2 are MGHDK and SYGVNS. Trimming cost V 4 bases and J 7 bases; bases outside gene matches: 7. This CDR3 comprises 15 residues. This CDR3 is CASSGTGQLNSPLHF. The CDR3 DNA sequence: TGTGCCAGCAGTGGTACGGGACAGCTAAATTCACCCCTCCACTTT. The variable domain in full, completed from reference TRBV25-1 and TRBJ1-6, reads EADIYQTPRYLVIGTGKKITLECSQTMGHDKMYWYQQDPGMELHLIHYSYGVNSTEKGDLSSESTVSRIRTEHFPLTLESARPSHTSQYLCASSGTGQLNSPLHFGNGTRLTVT.

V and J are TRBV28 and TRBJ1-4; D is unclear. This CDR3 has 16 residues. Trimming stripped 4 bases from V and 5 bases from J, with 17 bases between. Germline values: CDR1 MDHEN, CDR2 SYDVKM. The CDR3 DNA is TGTGCCAGCAGTTCCGATTGGAGGACCGCGAATGAAAAACTGTTTTTT. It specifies CASSSDWRTANEKLFF.

CDR3 residues: CASSFSGIESSPLHF. CDR3 nucleotides: TGTGCCAGCAGCTTTTCAGGGATCGAGAGTTCACCCCTCCACTTT. The chain uses TRBV7-9 and TRBJ1-6, with a tentative D call TRBD1 (5 bases). The CDR3 covers 15 residues. Trimming took off 3 bases at V and 9 bases at J, with 15 bases between the two ends. The germline CDR1 and CDR2 sequences are SEHNR and FQNEAQ (reference sequence). Based on the CDR3 plus reference TRBV7-9 and TRBJ1-6, the full variable domain is DTGVSQNPRHKITKRGQNVTFRCDPISEHNRLYWYRQTLGQGPEFLTYFQNEAQLEKSRLLSDRFSAERPKGSFSTLEIQRTEQGDSAMYLCASSFSGIESSPLHFGNGTRLTVT.

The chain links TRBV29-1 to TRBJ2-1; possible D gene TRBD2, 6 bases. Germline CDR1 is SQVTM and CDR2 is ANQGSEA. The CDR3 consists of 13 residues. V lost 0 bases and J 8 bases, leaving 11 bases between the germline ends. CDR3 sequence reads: CSVEDAREYEQFF. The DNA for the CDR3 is TGCAGCGTTGAAGACGCCCGGGAGTATGAGCAGTTCTTC.

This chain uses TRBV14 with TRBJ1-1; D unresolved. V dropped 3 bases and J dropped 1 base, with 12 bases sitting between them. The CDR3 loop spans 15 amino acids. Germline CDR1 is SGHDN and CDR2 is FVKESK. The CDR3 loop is CASSHGSPENTEAFF. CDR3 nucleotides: TGTGCCAGCAGCCACGGGTCTCCCGAGAACACTGAAGCTTTCTTT.